This TCR beta chain is from a study of OX40 agonist ivuxolimab in advanced cancers. Study at large: People who had prior anti-PD-1, anti-PD-L1 or anti-CTLA-4 therapy could take part, and less than 50% had some. Study outcomes and limitations: Some patients who did not respond also had low normalized T-cell clonal expansion.

The germline gives CDR1 KGHSH, CDR2 LQKENI. The CDR3 is made up of 15 amino acids. The V gene lost 4 bases and the J gene lost 4 bases, with 13 bases spanning the gap. As concerns this clone: What it binds is unknown.

Using immunoSEQ multiplex PCR, the repertoire was profiled, and TCRdb retains in-frame clones only, with some absent. The sample holds 40,000 to 45,000 clones, roughly four fifths seen once. This chain uses TRBV18 with TRBJ2-2; the D call may be TRBD1 or TRBD2 (5 bases each). This clonotype originated in an adult with an advanced solid tumor such as melanoma, head and neck, liver or kidney cancer. Sequenced here: CD4+ or CD8+ T cells sorted from blood, sampled in a trial of the OX40 agonist ivuxolimab. CDR3 sequence: CASSLLAGSTGELFF. The CDR3 DNA follows: TGTGCCAGCTCACTCTTAGCAGGGAGCACCGGGGAGCTGTTTTTT.